This is a list of T cell receptor beta chains from one sample in a study of blood T cell repertoires in COVID-19. Assay used: immunoSEQ multiplex PCR; TCRdb lists only in-frame clones, some missing. The repertoire holds around 180,000 clones, with 88% as singletons. The sequenced sample was peripheral blood. These receptors originate from a woman in her twenties or thirties with acute or convalescent COVID-19. Both conserved end residues are trimmed from each CDR3. The order of the fields is D gene, V gene, J gene, CDR3 protein. A D gene is named only where the DNA matches it firmly.

d_call: NA
v_call: TRBV15
j_call: TRBJ2-5
cdr3_aa: ATSKRVGGETQY

d_call: NA
v_call: TRBV7-9
j_call: TRBJ2-5
cdr3_aa: ASSLISFSGTQY

d_call: TRBD2
v_call: TRBV11-2
j_call: TRBJ2-2
cdr3_aa: ASNGRASTGELF

d_call: TRBD2
v_call: TRBV6-1
j_call: TRBJ2-1
cdr3_aa: ASSEAGTSAGSEQF

d_call: NA
v_call: TRBV6-5
j_call: TRBJ2-1
cdr3_aa: ASSYFQLGGYNEQF

d_call: NA
v_call: TRBV30
j_call: TRBJ2-3
cdr3_aa: AWTVWDTQY

d_call: NA
v_call: TRBV20-1
j_call: TRBJ2-3
cdr3_aa: SAPGGDTQY

d_call: TRBD2
v_call: TRBV6-5
j_call: TRBJ2-2
cdr3_aa: ASKGGSGRAGELF

d_call: NA
v_call: TRBV5-1
j_call: TRBJ2-3
cdr3_aa: ASSLALSGPTDTQY

d_call: NA
v_call: TRBV11-3
j_call: TRBJ2-7
cdr3_aa: ASSLGGDSYEQY

d_call: TRBD2
v_call: TRBV29-1
j_call: TRBJ2-5
cdr3_aa: SVLTSGREETQY

d_call: NA
v_call: TRBV6-6
j_call: TRBJ1-5
cdr3_aa: ASSQGYYQV

d_call: NA
v_call: TRBV27
j_call: TRBJ2-7
cdr3_aa: ASSTIGRGSYEQY

d_call: NA
v_call: TRBV7-9
j_call: TRBJ1-1
cdr3_aa: ASSPSVNTEAF

d_call: TRBD1
v_call: TRBV5-1
j_call: TRBJ2-7
cdr3_aa: ASSLAWGQGGEQY

d_call: NA
v_call: TRBV5-1
j_call: TRBJ1-6
cdr3_aa: ASGRGPRSYNSPLH

d_call: NA
v_call: TRBV11-2
j_call: TRBJ2-2
cdr3_aa: ASRFSGELF

d_call: NA
v_call: TRBV7-2
j_call: TRBJ1-2
cdr3_aa: ASSFQIPRDTLGT

d_call: NA
v_call: TRBV10-3
j_call: TRBJ2-2
cdr3_aa: AISTWGDTGELF

d_call: NA
v_call: TRBV7-2
j_call: TRBJ2-5
cdr3_aa: ASSIVRDLGTQY

d_call: TRBD2
v_call: TRBV28
j_call: TRBJ2-7
cdr3_aa: ASTPGGLSVPYEQY

d_call: NA
v_call: TRBV5-1
j_call: TRBJ1-6
cdr3_aa: ASSFRGTYGSPLH

d_call: NA
v_call: TRBV5-1
j_call: TRBJ1-6
cdr3_aa: ASRIGAGENSPLH

d_call: NA
v_call: TRBV5-1
j_call: TRBJ2-3
cdr3_aa: ASSGGPEGWGTQY

d_call: NA
v_call: TRBV28
j_call: TRBJ2-5
cdr3_aa: ASSQASERQETQY

d_call: NA
v_call: TRBV5-1
j_call: TRBJ1-4
cdr3_aa: ASSLEALATNEKLF

d_call: TRBD2
v_call: TRBV10-3
j_call: TRBJ2-3
cdr3_aa: AISESTSGSTDTQY

d_call: TRBD2
v_call: TRBV12-3/TRBV12-4
j_call: TRBJ2-7
cdr3_aa: ASSREGEQY

d_call: TRBD2
v_call: TRBV2
j_call: TRBJ2-7
cdr3_aa: ASIWGAGTSGPEATEQY

d_call: NA
v_call: TRBV7-9
j_call: TRBJ2-7
cdr3_aa: ASSLVGSPYEQY

d_call: NA
v_call: TRBV11-3
j_call: TRBJ2-7
cdr3_aa: ASSSGYEQY

d_call: NA
v_call: TRBV18
j_call: TRBJ2-5
cdr3_aa: ASSPRQAQETQY

d_call: NA
v_call: TRBV6-5
j_call: TRBJ2-1
cdr3_aa: ASTDRGNEQF

d_call: NA
v_call: TRBV19
j_call: TRBJ2-1
cdr3_aa: ASSIADNEQF

d_call: NA
v_call: TRBV19
j_call: TRBJ2-5
cdr3_aa: ASSINPTGGWKTQY

d_call: NA
v_call: TRBV28
j_call: TRBJ1-5
cdr3_aa: ASRYYSNQPQH

d_call: NA
v_call: TRBV25-1
j_call: TRBJ1-2
cdr3_aa: ASRPGGYGYT

d_call: TRBD1
v_call: TRBV7-8
j_call: TRBJ1-2
cdr3_aa: ASSEGQAYGYT

d_call: NA
v_call: TRBV5-1
j_call: TRBJ2-1
cdr3_aa: ASSFFPSGGGNEQF

d_call: NA
v_call: TRBV11-2
j_call: TRBJ2-7
cdr3_aa: ASSLNLGAFEQY